A single sample is the source of the 29 T cell receptor beta chains below, sequenced in a study of human T cells and chemical hapten exposure. TCRdb re-called the RACE reads with MiXCR, one entry per CDR3 protein. This sample yields some 82,000 distinct CDR3 sequences, of which 6.6% are seen a single time; 1% to 1.5% belongs to the top ten. Sample time point: patch test 2, 6 weeks after DPC sensitization. Treatment denoted: therapeutic diphenylcyclopropenone sensitization with weekly scalp DPC. This specimen consisted of whole blood, obtained in connection with sensitization to the hapten diphenylcyclopropenone (DPC). The source is a woman in her twenties or thirties with alopecia areata. Some clones in this sample may be carry-over from other donors' samples.

This clonotype was counted a few times. The V call is TRBV2, the J call TRBJ1-4; D gene uncertain. The CDR3 is 14 amino acids. The V end was cut by 4 bases, the J end by 1 base, with 7 bases between. Germline V gives CDR1 SNHLY, CDR2 FYNNEI. CDR3: CASSVQETNEKLFF. CDR3 DNA: TGTGCCAGCAGTGTCCAGGAAACTAATGAAAAACTGTTTTTT.

This clonotype was recorded many times. The J gene is TRBJ1-5, the V gene TRBV21-1. TRBV21-1 represents a pseudogene. This CDR3 has 15 residues. CDR3 region: CARHARGHSNQPQHF. CDR3 coding DNA: TGTGCCAGGCATGCCCGTGGACATAGCAATCAGCCCCAGCATTTT.

This clonotype was seen more than once but under ten times. The rearrangement uses TRBV19 and TRBJ1-4; 7 bases are a match to TRBD1. Germline CDR1 and CDR2: LNHDA and SQIVND (reference sequence). The V segment lost 5 bases and the J segment 7 bases; nucleotides outside the gene matches: 1. The CDR3 extends over 12 amino acids. CDR3 loop: CASSSGGEKLFF. The CDR3 DNA follows: TGTGCCAGTAGTTCAGGGGGTGAAAAACTGTTTTTT.

This chain connects TRBV10-3 to TRBJ1-5, with D possibly TRBD1 on 6 matching bases. This CDR3 has 12 residues. CDR1 and CDR2 (germline): ENHRY, SYGVKD. Trimming cost V 10 bases and J 5 bases, with 12 bases left between them. DNA of the CDR3: TGTGCCAGCAACAGGGAGGATCAGCCCCAGCATTTT. Protein product: CASNREDQPQHF.

J is TRBJ1-2 and V is TRBV30; D is possibly TRBD1 (6 bases). The V gene lost 3 bases and the J gene lost 2 bases, with 13 bases spanning the gap. CDR1 and CDR2 (germline): GTSNPN, SVGIG (reference sequence). The CDR3 is 14 amino acids. The CDR3 loop reads CAWRRGISNYGYTF. The CDR3 nucleotides are TGTGCCTGGAGGAGGGGGATTTCCAACTATGGCTACACCTTC.

A remark on this clonotype: This may stem from a read error, because a much larger clone lies one nucleotide away. The chain combines TRBV3-1 with TRBJ2-7, with 9 nucleotides matching TRBD1. The germline gives CDR1 LGHDT, CDR2 YNNKEL (reference sequence). The CDR3 is made up of 15 amino acids. V lost 4 bases and J lost 1; bases outside the gene matches: 5. The CDR3 spells CASSRIGTGSYEQYF. As DNA, the CDR3 is TGTGCCAGCAGCCGGATCGGGACAGGGTCCTACGAGCAGTACTTC.

In its sample, this clonotype was seen many times. The chain combines TRBV6-2 or TRBV6-3 with TRBJ1-1; D perhaps matches TRBD1 (6 bases). V was trimmed by 7 bases and J by 0 bases, leaving 15 bases between them. CDR1 and CDR2 (germline): MNHEY, SVGEGT. CDR3 size: 15 residues. The CDR3 bases are TGTGCCAGCACATATGGGGGGGCGATGAACACTGAAGCTTTCTTT. It encodes CASTYGGAMNTEAFF.

Only a few counts were recorded for this clonotype. The chain uses TRBV29-1 and TRBJ1-3; D uncertain. The CDR3 extends over 12 amino acids. Trimming removed 2 bases at V and 4 bases at J, with 6 bases between. The germline CDR1 and CDR2 sequences are SQVTM and ANQGSEA. The CDR3 loop is CSVESPGNTIYF. The CDR3 DNA reads as TGCAGCGTTGAAAGTCCCGGAAACACCATATATTTT.

There are many counts of this clonotype. This chain joins TRBV2 and TRBJ2-4; the D is unclear. Per germline, CDR1 SNHLY and CDR2 FYNNEI. CDR3 length: 13 residues. V was clipped by 4 bases and J by 3 bases, with 7 bases between them. The chain's CDR3 is CASSASFKNIQYF. DNA of the CDR3: TGTGCCAGCAGTGCTTCCTTCAAAAACATTCAGTACTTC.

This clonotype was seen at least ten times. The chain carries TRBV6-2 or TRBV6-3 and TRBJ2-3, with D possibly being TRBD2 (6 bases). CDR3 length: 16 residues. V was pared by 7 bases and J by 5 bases, with 22 bases between. The V gene's germline CDR1 is MNHEY and CDR2 SVGEGT. The CDR3 DNA sequence: TGTGCCAGCAAGACCCGACTAGAAGCAACTATAGATACGCAGTATTTT. Its translation is CASKTRLEATIDTQYF.

This clonotype was counted at least ten times. The chain carries TRBV18 and TRBJ1-2; D may be TRBD1 (6 bases). CDR1 KGHSH and CDR2 LQKENI come from the germline V gene. The CDR3 has 14 amino acids. V lost 3 bases to trimming and J lost 7 bases, with 15 bases between them. The CDR3 spells CASSPPGELSGYTF. CDR3 coding DNA: TGTGCCAGCTCACCCCCAGGGGAACTGTCTGGCTACACCTTC.

This clonotype came up a few times. The CDR3 DNA follows: TGTGCCAGCAGGTGGGGCGGGACGAACACTGAAGCTTTCTTT. This translates into CASRWGGTNTEAFF. V gene TRBV2 combines with J gene TRBJ1-1; weak D call: TRBD1 (5 bases). CDR1 and CDR2 (germline): SNHLY, FYNNEI. The CDR3 has 14 amino acids. Trimming stripped 6 bases from V and 1 base from J, with 12 bases between. Drawing the rest from reference TRBV2 and TRBJ1-1, the complete variable domain is EPEVTQTPSHQVTQMGQEVILRCVPISNHLYFYWYRQILGQKVEFLVSFYNNEISEKSEIFDDQFSVERPDGSNFTLKIRSTKLEDSAMYFCASRWGGTNTEAFFGQGTRLTVV.

The V and J genes are TRBV29-1 and TRBJ2-1; 9 nucleotides line up with TRBD1. The CDR3 covers 11 residues. The J segment lost 9 bases and the V segment lost 6 bases, leaving 3 bases of the junction unmatched. Germline CDR1 SQVTM, CDR2 ANQGSEA. The CDR3 DNA reads as TGCAGCGTAGGACAGGGGATTGAGCAGTTCTTC. Residues: CSVGQGIEQFF.

This clonotype has a count of ten or more. The CDR3 reads CASRGEMGQYF. In nucleotides, the CDR3 is TGTGCCAGCAGGGGGGAAATGGGGCAGTATTTT. The chain combines TRBV28 with TRBJ2-3; D tentatively fits TRBD1 or TRBD2 (5 bases each). This CDR3 is 11 amino acids long. Germline values: CDR1 MDHEN, CDR2 SYDVKM. V was trimmed by 6 bases and J by 11 bases, leaving 12 bases between them.

This clonotype has ten or more counts. The chain combines TRBV13 with TRBJ1-6, with D possibly matching TRBD1 (6 bases). Trimming removed 1 base from V and 9 bases from J, with 13 bases in between. The CDR3 has 15 amino acids. Per the germline V gene, CDR1 is PRHDT and CDR2 is FYEKMQ (reference sequence). DNA for the CDR3: TGTGCCAGCAGCTTAGTCGCCAGGGGTAGTTCACCCCTCCACTTT. It specifies CASSLVARGSSPLHF.

Many counts were recorded for this clonotype. The rearrangement links TRBV7-8 to TRBJ1-1; no clear D. The V end was cut by 0 bases, the J end by 1 base, with 12 bases between. Germline V gene lookup returns CDR1 SGHVS and CDR2 FQNEAQ. The CDR3 sequence is 16 residues long. CDR3 DNA: TGTGCCAGCAGCTTAGCCTGGGGAGTAGCGAACACTGAAGCTTTCTTT. Protein product: CASSLAWGVANTEAFF. The variable domain in full, with the rest retrieved from reference TRBV7-8 and TRBJ1-1, is GAGVSQSPRYKVAKRGQDVALRCDPISGHVSLFWYQQALGQGPEFLTYFQNEAQLDKSGLPSDRFFAERPEGSVSTLKIQRTQQEDSAVYLCASSLAWGVANTEAFFGQGTRLTVV.

This clonotype was detected only a few times. The chain joins TRBV12-3 or TRBV12-4 to TRBJ1-2; D call uncertain. The CDR3 runs to 12 residues. Trimming cost V 3 bases and J 3 bases, with 5 bases left between them. As DNA, the CDR3 is TGTGCCAGCAGTTTCATCCACTATGGCTACACCTTC. Encoded protein: CASSFIHYGYTF.

This clonotype was recorded at least ten times. This chain joins TRBV27 and TRBJ1-2; D uncertain. Looked up from germline, CDR1 is MNHEY and CDR2 is SMNVEV (reference sequence). The CDR3 loop spans 13 amino acids. Trimming pared 5 bases from V and 4 bases from J, leaving 11 bases between. CDR3 sequence: CASSPRHSYGYTF. DNA for the CDR3: TGTGCCAGCAGTCCCCGACACAGCTATGGCTACACCTTC.

In its sample, this clonotype was seen many times. The chain employs TRBV29-1 and TRBJ1-1; D uncertain. V shed 4 bases and J shed 0 bases, with 3 bases lying between them. This CDR3 spans 11 amino acids. Germline V gene sequence: CDR1 SQVTM, CDR2 ANQGSEA. The CDR3 here is CSVVVNTEAFF. CDR3 DNA: TGCAGCGTTGTTGTGAACACTGAAGCTTTCTTT. The whole variable domain, remainder taken from reference TRBV29-1 and TRBJ1-1, is SAVISQKPSRDICQRGTSLTIQCQVDSQVTMMFWYRQQPGQSLTLIATANQGSEATYESGFVIDKFPISRPNLTFSTLTVSNMSPEDSSIYLCSVVVNTEAFFGQGTRLTVV.

In its sample, this clonotype was seen many times. The chain is built from TRBV20-1 and TRBJ2-3; TRBD2 matches 9 bases. The CDR3 runs 14 residues. CDR1 and CDR2 from the germline V gene are DFQATT and SNEGSKA (reference sequence). V lost 5 bases, J lost 3 bases, and 6 bases stayed unmatched. The DNA of the CDR3 is TGCAGTGCTCTCTCTAGCGGGGCTACAGATACGCAGTATTTT. This gives the protein CSALSSGATDTQYF.

The table lists this clonotype with many counts. This chain joins TRBV5-4 and TRBJ1-6; TRBD1 is a possible D gene (6 bases). V was cut by 3 bases and J by 7 bases, with 20 bases left in between. Germline V CDR1 and CDR2: SGHNT, YYREEE (reference sequence). The CDR3 sequence is 17 residues long. CDR3 sequence: CASSWTTGSVGNSPLHF. The CDR3 region has the DNA TGTGCCAGCAGCTGGACGACAGGCTCTGTGGGGAATTCACCCCTCCACTTT.

This clonotype was counted many times. The chain has TRBV29-1 and TRBJ2-1; D might be TRBD1 (5 bases). V shed 6 bases and J shed 0 bases, with 15 bases lying between them. Germline V gene sequence: CDR1 SQVTM, CDR2 ANQGSEA. This CDR3 comprises 15 residues. As DNA, the CDR3 is TGCAGCGTCCCCAAAGGGGAAAGCTCCTACAATGAGCAGTTCTTC. This encodes CSVPKGESSYNEQFF.

By share of the sample, this clonotype is medium-sized. The chain links TRBV25-1 to TRBJ2-7; 9 bases line up with TRBD1. This CDR3 region has 15 residues. CDR1 and CDR2 (germline): MGHDK, SYGVNS. J gave up 3 bases and V 5 bases, and 8 bases lay outside the gene matches. The CDR3 bases are TGTGCCAGCAGTAACCCCGGGACAGGGCACTACGAGCAGTACTTC. This gives the protein CASSNPGTGHYEQYF.

The sample holds many counts of this clonotype. Written as DNA, the CDR3 is TGTGCCAGCAGCTTTAGGACAAAAATCAGCTCTGGGGCCAACGTCCTGACTTTC. It translates to CASSFRTKISSGANVLTF. The chain couples TRBV11-1 to TRBJ2-6, with D possibly matching TRBD1 (5 bases). This CDR3 has 18 residues. Trimming pared 3 bases from V and 0 bases from J, leaving 15 bases between. Germline-derived CDR1 and CDR2 are SGHAT and FQDESV (reference sequence).

This clonotype was seen only a few times. The rearrangement links TRBV9 to TRBJ2-5, with a possible D match to TRBD2 (6 bases). CDR3 length: 15 amino acids. Looked up from germline, CDR1 is SGDLS and CDR2 is YYNGEE. Trimming took off 4 bases at V and 7 bases at J, with 20 bases between the two ends. In DNA form, the CDR3 reads TGTGCCAGCAGCCCTCCCGGGCCACTAGCAGGGACCCAGTACTTC. As protein: CASSPPGPLAGTQYF.

This clonotype was picked up many times. This rearrangement joins TRBV29-1 to TRBJ1-2, with D possibly matching TRBD1 (6 bases). Germline loops: CDR1 SQVTM, CDR2 ANQGSEA. V was trimmed by 6 bases and J by 2 bases, leaving 13 bases between them. This CDR3 spans 13 amino acids. The CDR3 DNA follows: TGCAGCGTCGGACAGTGGGGGAACTATGGCTACACCTTC. Translation gives CSVGQWGNYGYTF. The full variable domain, in which reference TRBV29-1 and TRBJ1-2 provide the parts outside the CDR3, is SAVISQKPSRDICQRGTSLTIQCQVDSQVTMMFWYRQQPGQSLTLIATANQGSEATYESGFVIDKFPISRPNLTFSTLTVSNMSPEDSSIYLCSVGQWGNYGYTFGSGTRLTVV.

There are a few counts of this clonotype. V usage is TRBV7-6 and J usage is TRBJ2-5; D might be TRBD2 (6 bases). The CDR3 totals 16 residues. The V end lost 2 bases, the J end lost 0 bases, and 13 bases lay between the germline ends. Per the germline V gene, CDR1 is SGHVS and CDR2 is FNYEAQ. CDR3 amino acids: CASSLSGGVYQETQYF. As DNA, the CDR3 is TGTGCCAGCAGCTTATCCGGCGGGGTGTACCAAGAGACCCAGTACTTC.

This clonotype occurred a few times. The chain employs TRBV7-8 and TRBJ2-5; 11 nucleotides agree with TRBD2. The CDR3 extends over 17 amino acids. CDR1 and CDR2 (germline): SGHVS, FQNEAQ. The trim removed 0 bases at V and 0 bases at J, leaving 3 bases unmatched. The CDR3 here is CASSLAWGLADQETQYF. The DNA for the CDR3 is TGTGCCAGCAGCTTAGCGTGGGGACTAGCGGACCAAGAGACCCAGTACTTC.

J is TRBJ2-6 and V is TRBV4-2; D gene unclear. The CDR3 is 21 residues long. Germline V lookup: CDR1 LGHNA, CDR2 YNFKEQ. The V and J ends lost 0 bases and 2 bases respectively, with 23 bases between them. CDR3 residues: CASSQDLPAGWVATGANVLTF. In DNA, the CDR3 is TGTGCCAGCAGCCAAGATCTGCCAGCCGGGTGGGTTGCCACTGGGGCCAACGTCCTGACTTTC.